This entry describes one TCR beta chain. The CDR3 is 14 residues long. Between the trimmed V and J ends, which lost 8 bases and 2 bases, there was a span of 13 bases. Germline V gene lookup returns CDR1 SGHVS and CDR2 FQNEAQ. These data come from a study of shared clonotypes between healthy human individuals. Background on the study: Per-donor plates numbered three CD4 naive, three CD4 memory, two CD8 naive and one CD8 memory.

The authors distributed each subset's genomic DNA evenly over several immunoSEQ plates. Some clones are missing from TCRdb's copy, which holds only in-frame ones; the method was immunoSEQ multiplex PCR. The sample has a few million clones; just over 90% are singletons. This receptor was identified in a man between 18 and 35 years old in good health. The rearrangement uses TRBV7-8 and TRBJ2-1, with D perhaps assigned TRBD1 or TRBD2 (5 bases each). Sequenced sample: naive CD4+ T cells sorted from blood. Subset described: CD45RA+ positively selected. The CDR3 loop reads CASSRGSTYNEQFF. CDR3 DNA: TGTGCCAGCTCCCGGGGCTCCACCTACAATGAGCAGTTCTTC.